This paragraph covers one TCR beta chain sequence. Assay used: immunoSEQ multiplex PCR; TCRdb lists only in-frame clones, some missing. This sample yields roughly 220,000 clones, of which approximately 78% are seen a single time; over 7% belongs to the top ten. This entry belongs to a study of blood T cell repertoires in COVID-19. Study at large: Sources were T cells, B-cell-depleted T cells, or PBMCs; the material itself was cDNA or gDNA.

The CDR3 runs 10 residues. Trimming left V 10 bases short and J 6 bases short, with 9 bases between. The germline V gene encodes CDR1 MDHEN and CDR2 SYDVKM. The chain uses TRBV28 and TRBJ1-2, with D unclear. Sequencing input: peripheral blood. The clonotype originates from a woman of 80 years or more with COVID-19, enrolled during active disease. CDR3 nucleotide sequence: TGTGCCACGCGAGGTAATGGCTACACCTTC. This codes for CATRGNGYTF.